These 30 T cell receptor beta chains were all obtained from the same sample, sequenced in a study of cytomegalovirus exposure and HLA in healthy donors (dated by TCRdb to about 2017). Library construction relied on the immunoSEQ multiplex PCR assay. The multiplex PCR relied on a mix of 60 forward primers for TCR Vbeta segments and 13 reverse primers for TCR Jbeta segments. Sourced from immuneACCESS, this table was stored by TCRdb with only in-frame sequences that have V and J called. A share of the clones is absent; for the studies checked, an unresolved V gene accounts for under half, and the remainder has no known explanation. The sample table holds more than 100,000 clones, of which 15% to 17% were seen once. Jointly, the top ten make up about 2% of the sample. Sequences were obtained from PBMCs. Receptors originate from a woman under 30 in good health and CMV-seronegative.

The genes are TRBV7-3 and TRBJ2-1; 7 nucleotides agree with TRBD2. CDR1 and CDR2 (germline): SGHTA, FQGTGA. The V segment lost 3 bases and the J segment 5 bases; nucleotides outside the gene matches: 4. CDR3 size: 14 residues. The CDR3 loop is CASSLGGIHNEQFF. In DNA form, the CDR3 reads TGTGCCAGCAGCTTGGGAGGGATCCACAATGAGCAGTTCTTC.

The rearrangement joins TRBV6-6 to TRBJ1-4, with D hard to call. V was cut by 0 bases and J by 8 bases, with 13 bases left in between. CDR3 length equals 15 residues. Germline V gives CDR1 MNHNY, CDR2 SVGAGI (reference sequence). DNA of the CDR3: TGTGCCAGCAGTTACTCGACCCTCGCGGAGGAAAAACTGTTTTTT. It codes for CASSYSTLAEEKLFF.

The V gene is TRBV9, the J gene TRBJ1-2, with no clear D. The V end was cut by 0 bases, the J end by 4 bases, with 10 bases between. The germline gives CDR1 SGDLS, CDR2 YYNGEE. The CDR3 spans 14 residues. The CDR3 DNA is TGTGCCAGCAGCGTAGCGAAGTCCGGCTATGGCTACACCTTC. Protein product: CASSVAKSGYGYTF.

This clone was detected only a few times. CDR3: CASSNRQSGGTGELFF. CDR3 coding DNA: TGTGCCAGCAGTAACCGACAGTCTGGTGGCACCGGGGAGCTGTTTTTT. The chain couples TRBV27 to TRBJ2-2; perhaps TRBD1 as D (5 bases). CDR1 and CDR2 from the germline V gene are MNHEY and SMNVEV (reference sequence). V shed 5 bases and J shed 4 bases, with 17 bases lying between them. CDR3 length equals 16 residues.

This clone has only a few counts. V usage is TRBV6-5 and J usage is TRBJ2-7, with a possible D match to TRBD1 (6 bases). The V end was cut by 10 bases, the J end by 2 bases, with 18 bases between. The CDR3 runs to 14 residues. Germline CDR1 MNHEY, CDR2 SVGAGI. The CDR3 region has the DNA TGTGCCACCTCTCAGGGGAGCAGGGCCTACGAGCAGTACTTC. Its translation is CATSQGSRAYEQYF.

This clone turned up a few times. J is TRBJ1-1 and V is TRBV6-1, with TRBD1 as a possible D gene (6 bases). The V end was cut by 6 bases, the J end by 11 bases, with 22 bases between. The CDR3 consists of 14 residues. CDR1 is MNHNS and CDR2 is SASEGT in the germline V gene. DNA for the CDR3: TGTGCCAGCAGGCCCACAGGGCCCTCAGGGGCGGCTTTCTTT. As protein: CASRPTGPSGAAFF.

The chain couples TRBV5-1 to TRBJ2-7, with 9 bases matching TRBD2. The CDR3 consists of 15 residues. V was pared by 4 bases and J by 4 bases, with 9 bases of the junction left unmatched. CDR1 is SGHRS, CDR2 YFSETQ, per germline. The CDR3, as DNA: TGCGCCAGCAGCAATCCGGGACTAGCCGTTTACGAGCAGTACTTC. This codes for CASSNPGLAVYEQYF.

There are a few counts of this clone. V usage is TRBV6-5 and J usage is TRBJ2-7, with 10 bases fitting TRBD1. The CDR3 runs 14 residues. Looked up from germline, CDR1 is MNHEY and CDR2 is SVGAGI. The ends lost 4 bases at V and 7 bases at J; junction bases unmatched: 7. The CDR3: CASSLRQGAREQYF. The CDR3 DNA reads TGTGCCAGCAGTTTACGACAGGGGGCGCGTGAGCAGTACTTC.

This clone appeared a few times. The chain joins TRBV6-5 to TRBJ2-7; 8 nucleotides match TRBD1. Germline values: CDR1 MNHEY, CDR2 SVGAGI. The V gene end was trimmed by 0 bases and the J gene end by 1 base; junction bases not matched to a gene: 2. This CDR3 contains 15 residues. The CDR3 here is CASSYSTGGSYEQYF. The CDR3 DNA reads TGTGCCAGCAGTTACTCCACAGGGGGGTCCTACGAGCAGTACTTC.

The chain is built from TRBV9 and TRBJ2-1, with 7 nucleotides matching TRBD2. The V segment lost 3 bases and the J segment 6 bases; nucleotides outside the gene matches: 9. The CDR3 contains 15 residues. Germline V gene data show CDR1 as SGDLS and CDR2 as YYNGEE. The CDR3 DNA is TGTGCCAGCAGCGACGCCCCCGGACTAGTCAATGAGCAGTTCTTC. Translated: CASSDAPGLVNEQFF.

The rearrangement uses TRBV6-5 and TRBJ2-1; TRBD1 matches at 8 bases. The trim removed 6 bases at V and 7 bases at J, leaving 11 bases unmatched. The CDR3 length is 15 residues. CDR1 MNHEY and CDR2 SVGAGI come from the germline V gene. The CDR3 DNA reads TGTGCCAGCAGCCGAGACAGGGGAGGCTCAAATGAGCAGTTCTTC. It encodes CASSRDRGGSNEQFF.

CDR3: CASSLTGEDEQYF. CDR3 DNA sequence: TGCGCCAGCAGCCTGACAGGGGAGGACGAGCAGTACTTC. The chain joins TRBV5-1 to TRBJ2-7; 8 nucleotides match TRBD1. Germline CDR1 and CDR2: SGHRS and YFSETQ. Germline trimming cut 4 bases from V and 5 bases from J; bases unmatched to any gene: 5. The CDR3 is made up of 13 amino acids.

This clone was seen more than once but under ten times. The chain joins TRBV5-6 to TRBJ2-7, with 8 bases that match TRBD2. The germline V gene encodes CDR1 SGHDT and CDR2 YYEEEE. The CDR3 spans 17 residues. Trimming took 1 base from V and 3 from J; bases not matched to a gene: 12. CDR3: CASSLKTVAGGGYEQYF. The CDR3 region has the DNA TGTGCCAGCAGCTTGAAAACGGTCGCGGGAGGAGGCTACGAGCAGTACTTC.

The chain links TRBV2 to TRBJ1-5; D is possibly TRBD1 (6 bases). V dropped 1 base and J dropped 6 bases, with 7 bases sitting between them. Germline CDR1 reads SNHLY; CDR2 reads FYNNEI. The CDR3 loop spans 13 amino acids. The CDR3 bases are TGTGCCAGCAGTGAAGGCAGGGGTCAGCCCCAGCATTTT. This gives the protein CASSEGRGQPQHF.

This clone was found a few times. The chain employs TRBV5-4 and TRBJ2-1, with 9 bases aligning to TRBD2. Germline V gene sequence: CDR1 SGHNT, CDR2 YYREEE (reference sequence). Trimming at V came to 4 bases and at J to 5 bases, leaving 16 bases not matched to a gene. The CDR3 loop spans 18 amino acids. Here the CDR3 DNA reads TGTGCCAGCAGCAAAGGGGCAAGAGGACTAGCGAGTAACAATGAGCAGTTCTTC. It yields the protein CASSKGARGLASNNEQFF.

The V call is TRBV29-1, the J call TRBJ2-7, with 14 bases lining up with TRBD2. J gave up 5 bases and V 2 bases, and 5 bases lay outside the gene matches. Germline CDR1 reads SQVTM; CDR2 reads ANQGSEA. There are 15 residues in the CDR3. CDR3 protein: CSVELGLAGVHEQYF. The CDR3 coding sequence is TGCAGCGTTGAATTGGGACTAGCGGGAGTCCACGAGCAGTACTTC.

CDR3 nucleotides: TGTGCCAGTAGTATTGGGCGCGGGACAGGGGTTAGTATGTCGGATCAGCCCCAGCATTTT. Protein: CASSIGRGTGVSMSDQPQHF. This chain uses TRBV19 with TRBJ1-5, with 10 bases fitting TRBD1. Trimming took 3 bases from V and 5 from J; bases not matched to a gene: 19. This CDR3 is 20 amino acids long. In germline, CDR1 is LNHDA, CDR2 SQIVND (reference sequence). The variable domain in full, with the rest retrieved from reference TRBV19 and TRBJ1-5, is DGGITQSPKYLFRKEGQNVTLSCEQNLNHDAMYWYRQDPGQGLRLIYYSQIVNDFQKGDIAEGYSVSREKKESFPLTVTSAQKNPTAFYLCASSIGRGTGVSMSDQPQHFGDGTRLSIL.

In its sample, this clone was seen a few times. The chain combines TRBV5-4 with TRBJ2-7; 8 nucleotides line up with TRBD2. Germline loops: CDR1 SGHNT, CDR2 YYREEE (reference sequence). With 0 bases clipped from V and 7 bases from J, the junction kept 6 bases outside the gene matches. The CDR3 sequence is 14 residues long. CDR3 DNA: TGTGCCAGCAGCTTGGGAGGGGTAGCGGGGGAGCAGTACTTC. The encoded protein is CASSLGGVAGEQYF.

This sequence joins TRBV27 and TRBJ1-5; weak D call: TRBD1 (6 bases). The CDR3 has 15 residues. Germline V lookup: CDR1 MNHEY, CDR2 SMNVEV (reference sequence). V was trimmed by 8 bases and J by 0 bases, leaving 14 bases between them. The CDR3 sequence: CASGHPRGSNQPQHF. CDR3 bases: TGTGCCAGCGGACACCCCAGGGGTAGCAATCAGCCCCAGCATTTT.

This clone was detected a few times. This chain's CDR3 is CASSLGYTEAFF. CDR3 bases: TGTGCCAGCAGCCTGGGCTACACTGAAGCTTTCTTT. The rearrangement links TRBV28 to TRBJ1-1; D is ambiguous. V was clipped by 6 bases and J by 3 bases, with 8 bases between them. The germline gives CDR1 MDHEN, CDR2 SYDVKM. This CDR3 is 12 amino acids long.

In its sample, this clone was seen a few times. This chain uses TRBV15 with TRBJ2-7; 7 nucleotides line up with TRBD1. The V segment lost 0 bases and the J segment 3 bases; nucleotides outside the gene matches: 8. CDR3 length equals 16 residues. Germline CDR1 LNHNV, CDR2 YYDKDF (reference sequence). CDR3 bases: TGTGCCACCAGCAGAGAGTCAGGGACAGCTATCTACGAGCAGTACTTC. Its translation is CATSRESGTAIYEQYF.

The rearrangement links TRBV11-2 to TRBJ1-3; 8 bases fit TRBD1. Trimming at V came to 5 bases and at J to 6 bases, leaving 3 bases not matched to a gene. CDR1 and CDR2 (germline): SGHAT, FQNNGV. The CDR3 runs to 13 residues. The CDR3 protein is CASSLTGVNTIYF. The CDR3 nucleotides are TGTGCCAGCAGCCTGACAGGGGTAAACACCATATATTTT.

This clone was counted a few times. V usage is TRBV9 and J usage is TRBJ2-5; D might be TRBD2 (6 bases). Between the trimmed V and J ends, which lost 0 bases and 4 bases, there was a span of 13 bases. This CDR3 comprises 15 residues. Germline V gene lookup returns CDR1 SGDLS and CDR2 YYNGEE. The CDR3 is CASSVGREYLETQYF. The CDR3, as DNA: TGTGCCAGCAGCGTAGGCCGGGAGTATTTAGAGACCCAGTACTTC.

The chain combines TRBV5-4 with TRBJ1-1, with no clear D. CDR3 length: 15 residues. The germline CDR1 and CDR2 sequences are SGHNT and YYREEE (reference sequence). Between the trimmed V and J ends, which lost 2 bases and 1 base, there was a span of 12 bases. CDR3 amino acids: CASSLGEPPNTEAFF. In DNA, the CDR3 is TGTGCCAGCAGCTTAGGAGAGCCTCCGAACACTGAAGCTTTCTTT.

This clone was seen more than once but under ten times. The chain combines TRBV9 with TRBJ1-2, with D perhaps matching TRBD1 (5 bases). V lost 3 bases, J lost 4 bases, and 19 bases lay in between. Germline CDR1 is SGDLS and CDR2 is YYNGEE. CDR3 size: 16 residues. For the CDR3, the DNA is TGTGCCAGCAGCGCCTCTCAAAAACGGGGACTCTATGGCTACACCTTC. This sequence encodes CASSASQKRGLYGYTF.

This clone was recorded a few times. The gene calls are TRBV30 and TRBJ1-4; TRBD1 aligns across 7 bases. The V segment lost 8 bases and the J segment 0 bases; nucleotides outside the gene matches: 18. The CDR3 runs to 18 residues. Per germline, CDR1 GTSNPN and CDR2 SVGIG (reference sequence). The CDR3 sequence: CAGDGTASFSATNEKLFF. The CDR3 nucleotides read TGTGCCGGAGACGGGACAGCCAGTTTTTCCGCAACTAATGAAAAACTGTTTTTT.

This chain links TRBV15 with TRBJ1-5; tentatively, D is TRBD1 (6 bases). Germline V gives CDR1 LNHNV, CDR2 YYDKDF (reference sequence). Trimming took 5 bases from V and 5 from J, leaving 13 bases between them. There are 14 residues in the CDR3. The CDR3 sequence is CATSRTEFDQPQHF. The CDR3 DNA reads as TGTGCCACCAGCCGGACAGAATTCGATCAGCCCCAGCATTTT.

J is TRBJ1-1 and V is TRBV5-1, with no clear D. Germline V gene lookup returns CDR1 SGHRS and CDR2 YFSETQ. The CDR3 loop spans 14 amino acids. V was shortened by 2 bases and J by 4 bases, with 12 bases between the two germline ends. CDR3 sequence (DNA): TGCGCCAGCAGCTTTAACCCAGAGGGCACTGAAGCTTTCTTT. The encoded protein is CASSFNPEGTEAFF.

The chain combines TRBV28 with TRBJ1-1, with D uncertain. The length of the CDR3 is 14 residues. Germline lookup yields CDR1 MDHEN and CDR2 SYDVKM. With 2 bases removed from V and 3 bases from J, the gap between germline ends came to 10 bases. The CDR3 DNA reads TGTGCCAGCAGTTTAGCCCCAGTCCACACTGAAGCTTTCTTT. Its translation is CASSLAPVHTEAFF.

This chain joins TRBV19 and TRBJ1-1, with D tentatively TRBD1 (6 bases). Germline V gives CDR1 LNHDA, CDR2 SQIVND (reference sequence). The V gene lost 6 bases and the J gene lost 0 bases, with 8 bases spanning the gap. The CDR3 length is 13 residues. CDR3 sequence: CASRTGLNTEAFF. CDR3 DNA: TGTGCCAGTAGGACAGGTTTGAACACTGAAGCTTTCTTT.